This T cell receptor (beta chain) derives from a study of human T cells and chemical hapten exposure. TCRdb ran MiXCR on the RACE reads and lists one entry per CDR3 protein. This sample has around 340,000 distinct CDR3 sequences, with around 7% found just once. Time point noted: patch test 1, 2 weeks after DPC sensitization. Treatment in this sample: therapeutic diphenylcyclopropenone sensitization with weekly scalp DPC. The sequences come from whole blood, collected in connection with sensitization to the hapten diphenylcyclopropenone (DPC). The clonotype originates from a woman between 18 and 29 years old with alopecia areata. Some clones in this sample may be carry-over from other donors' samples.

Here the CDR3 DNA reads TGCAGTGCTAGTCCTGGGACTGGAAACACCATATATTTT. This codes for CSASPGTGNTIYF. The gene calls are TRBV20-1 and TRBJ1-3; no firm D call. The V gene lost 3 bases and the J gene lost 2 bases, with 8 bases spanning the gap. CDR1 is DFQATT, CDR2 SNEGSKA, per germline (reference sequence). CDR3 length equals 13 residues.